Included here is one T cell receptor beta chain sequence, with context. Its matching antigen is unknown. The junction shows a germline mismatch at one end, possibly a read error. This specimen belongs to a study of PD-1 blockade in classical Hodgkin lymphoma. Study-wide points: Initiation of nivolumab under 1 year after ASCT led to exclusion of patients. Complete responders' baseline diversity resembled that of newly diagnosed patients. Reported findings placed baseline TCR diversity lower in newly diagnosed patients (compared with healthy donors). Significantly greater TCR diversity emerged by C4D1 in CD4+ cells but not CD8+ cells.

Germline CDR1 reads SGHRS; CDR2 reads YFSETQ. CDR3 length equals 12 residues. Exposure to brentuximab vedotin varied, and each patient had relapsed following autologous stem cell transplantation. Assay: immunoSEQ multiplex PCR; the TCRdb copy retains only in-frame clones and omits some. The sample includes under 70,000 clones, over 55% of them seen just once. V gene TRBV5-1 combines with J gene TRBJ1-2; 10 positions agree with TRBD1. The source of this sequence is a human donor with classical Hodgkin lymphoma. Here the sequenced sample was peripheral blood mononuclear cells (PBMCs), taken before the second cycle of nivolumab. CDR3 region: CASSLTGGGYTF. CDR3 DNA sequence: TGTGCCAGCAGTTTGACAGGGGGCGGCTACACCTTC. Complete variable domain (other parts from reference TRBV5-1 and TRBJ1-2): KAGVTQTPRYLIKTRGQQVTLSCSPISGHRSVSWYQQTPGQGLQFLFEYFSETQRNKGNFPGRFSGRQFSNSRSEMNVSTLELGDSALYLCASSLTGGGYTFGSGTRLTVV.